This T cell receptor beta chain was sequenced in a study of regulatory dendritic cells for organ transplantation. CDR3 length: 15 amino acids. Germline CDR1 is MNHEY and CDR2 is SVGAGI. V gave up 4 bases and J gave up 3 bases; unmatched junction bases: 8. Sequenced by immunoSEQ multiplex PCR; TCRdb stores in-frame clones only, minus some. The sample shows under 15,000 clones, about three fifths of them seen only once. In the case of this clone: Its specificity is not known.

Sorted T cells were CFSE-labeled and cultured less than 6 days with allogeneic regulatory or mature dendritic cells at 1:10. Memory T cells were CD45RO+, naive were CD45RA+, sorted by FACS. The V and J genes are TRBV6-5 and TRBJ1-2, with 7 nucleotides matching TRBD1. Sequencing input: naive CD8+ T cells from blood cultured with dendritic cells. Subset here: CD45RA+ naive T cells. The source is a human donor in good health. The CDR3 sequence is CASSWVAGGYYGYTF. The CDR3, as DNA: TGTGCCAGCAGTTGGGTGGCAGGGGGGTACTATGGCTACACCTTC.